These 26 T cell receptor beta chains share one sample of origin, sequenced in a study of technical replicates of blood from a few donors. Here immunoSEQ multiplex PCR was the method, and the copy in TCRdb shows in-frame clones only, minus some. The sample holds approximately 85,000 clones; around 92% are singletons and the top ten take about 0.26%. The material sequenced was T cells isolated from PBMCs. The receptors stem from a human donor in good health.

The genes are TRBV9 and TRBJ1-1; D possibly corresponds to TRBD1 (5 bases). The germline V gene has CDR1 SGDLS and CDR2 YYNGEE. V gave up 3 bases and J gave up 3 bases, with 15 bases separating them. The length of the CDR3 is 15 residues. This chain's CDR3 is CASSALRVRDTEAFF. The DNA for the CDR3 is TGTGCCAGCAGCGCCCTCAGGGTAAGGGACACTGAAGCTTTCTTT. The full variable domain, in which reference TRBV9 and TRBJ1-1 provide the parts outside the CDR3, is DSGVTQTPKHLITATGQRVTLRCSPRSGDLSVYWYQQSLDQGLQFLIQYYNGEERAKGNILERFSAQQFPDLHSELNLSSLELGDSALYFCASSALRVRDTEAFFGQGTRLTVV.

This clone was observed a few times. The chain has TRBV4-1 and TRBJ1-1; D remains unclear. CDR3 length: 14 amino acids. Trimming cost V 1 base and J 4 bases, with 10 bases left between them. The germline V gene encodes CDR1 MGHRA and CDR2 YSYEKL. This chain's CDR3 is CASSQVGSPTEAFF. The DNA of the CDR3 is TGCGCCAGCAGCCAAGTGGGCAGTCCCACTGAAGCTTTCTTT.

The CDR3 nucleotides read TGTGCCACCGATAAGGGGGACGCCACCCAGCAGGGCTACACCTTC. Protein sequence: CATDKGDATQQGYTF. The V and J genes are TRBV15 and TRBJ1-2, with TRBD1 as a possible D gene (6 bases). The V gene's germline CDR1 is LNHNV and CDR2 YYDKDF (reference sequence). The length of the CDR3 is 15 residues. The V gene lost 8 bases and the J gene lost 8 bases, with 24 bases spanning the gap.

The genes are TRBV18 and TRBJ1-1; no clear D. In germline, CDR1 is KGHSH, CDR2 LQKENI. The CDR3 loop spans 13 amino acids. Trimming cost V 6 bases and J 7 bases, with 15 bases left between them. The CDR3: CASSYSRFGEAFF. DNA for the CDR3: TGTGCCAGCTCCTATAGCCGTTTCGGTGAAGCTTTCTTT.

This clone was counted once. V and J are TRBV5-4 and TRBJ2-3; 10 bases agree with TRBD2. The V and J ends lost 3 bases and 6 bases, in that order; junction bases with no gene match: 7. Germline CDR1 is SGHNT and CDR2 is YYREEE (reference sequence). The CDR3 is 15 residues long. DNA of the CDR3: TGTGCCAGCAGCTCCCAGAGCGGGAGGGGGGATACGCAGTATTTT. Amino acids: CASSSQSGRGDTQYF. Combining the CDR3 with reference TRBV5-4 and TRBJ2-3 gives the whole variable domain ETGVTQSPTHLIKTRGQQVTLRCSSQSGHNTVSWYQQALGQGPQFIFQYYREEENGRGNFPPRFSGLQFPNYSSELNVNALELDDSALYLCASSSQSGRGDTQYFGPGTRLTVL.

The chain employs TRBV6-5 and TRBJ1-1; no clear D gene. Germline assignment: CDR1 MNHEY and CDR2 SVGAGI. V shed 8 bases and J shed 9 bases, with 19 bases lying between them. The CDR3 totals 13 residues. The CDR3 protein is CASHPLREGKAFF. CDR3 DNA: TGTGCCAGCCACCCCCTTCGGGAGGGAAAAGCTTTCTTT.

The rearrangement joins TRBV14 to TRBJ1-1; the match to TRBD1 covers 8 bases. Germline CDR1 SGHDN, CDR2 FVKESK. Trimming removed 0 bases from V and 5 bases from J; junction bases left unmatched: 11. The CDR3 is made up of 17 amino acids. The CDR3 coding sequence is TGTGCCAGCAGCCAAGACTTGGGCAGGGGGCATTGGACTGAAGCTTTCTTT. This encodes CASSQDLGRGHWTEAFF.

A word on this clone: Other DNA sequences in the sample encode the same CDR3. The chain carries TRBV5-1 and TRBJ1-3; D unclear. V lost 0 bases and J lost 0, with 4 bases in between. The CDR3 is 14 amino acids. Germline V lookup: CDR1 SGHRS, CDR2 YFSETQ. The CDR3 spells CASSLGSSGNTIYF. CDR3 nucleotide sequence: TGCGCCAGCAGCTTGGGGAGCTCTGGAAACACCATATATTTT.

The chain links TRBV6-1 to TRBJ2-7, with D perhaps matching TRBD1 (6 bases). Germline assignment: CDR1 MNHNS and CDR2 SASEGT. The CDR3 has 12 residues. Trimming shortened V by 7 bases and J by 4 bases, and 11 bases separated the two germline ends. The CDR3 DNA reads as TGTGCCAGCAATACAGGGTGGTACGAGCAGTACTTC. It is translated as CASNTGWYEQYF.

This clone was counted only a few times. The chain links TRBV4-1 to TRBJ1-5; 9 bases line up with TRBD1. The germline V gene encodes CDR1 MGHRA and CDR2 YSYEKL. The ends lost 1 base at V and 6 bases at J; junction bases unmatched: 7. This CDR3 spans 16 amino acids. CDR3 region: CASSQARTGDGQPQHF. The DNA of the CDR3 is TGCGCCAGCAGCCAAGCCAGGACAGGGGACGGTCAGCCCCAGCATTTT.

The CDR3, as DNA: TGTGCCAGCAGCTTAGATGGGACTAGCGGATATAGCTACGAGCAGTACTTC. Protein product: CASSLDGTSGYSYEQYF. This chain links TRBV7-2 with TRBJ2-7; 11 positions match TRBD2. Trimming at V came to 1 base and at J to 3 bases, leaving 8 bases not matched to a gene. The CDR3 is 17 residues long. CDR1 is SGHTA and CDR2 is FQGNSA in the germline V gene.

This clone was observed a single time. This sequence joins TRBV6-6 and TRBJ1-5; D uncertain. The CDR3 consists of 14 residues. V dropped 6 bases and J dropped 3 bases, with 12 bases sitting between them. Germline CDR1 is MNHNY and CDR2 is SVGAGI (reference sequence). CDR3 residues: CASSSGVTNQPQHF. CDR3 sequence (DNA): TGTGCCAGCAGCTCCGGGGTGACCAATCAGCCCCAGCATTTT.

The rearrangement uses TRBV7-8 and TRBJ1-1; D uncertain. The CDR3 is made up of 14 amino acids. Germline loops: CDR1 SGHVS, CDR2 FQNEAQ. Trimming cost V 2 bases and J 3 bases, with 10 bases left between them. The DNA of the CDR3 is TGTGCCAGCAGCTTACGGCGAGCGGACACTGAAGCTTTCTTT. Translated, it gives CASSLRRADTEAFF.

The chain combines TRBV7-9 with TRBJ2-1, with TRBD2 identical over 11 bases. V dropped 1 base and J dropped 4; count of bases not matched to a gene: 9. The CDR3 loop spans 18 amino acids. CDR1 is SEHNR and CDR2 is FQNEAQ in the germline V gene (reference sequence). The CDR3 loop is CASSLGLAGGLGYNEQFF. For the CDR3, the DNA is TGTGCCAGCAGCTTAGGGCTAGCGGGAGGCCTTGGGTACAATGAGCAGTTCTTC.

The chain carries TRBV4-1 and TRBJ1-5; D is possibly TRBD1 (5 bases). CDR1 is MGHRA, CDR2 YSYEKL, per germline. The germline V and J ends were trimmed by 3 bases and 7 bases, with 22 bases remaining between them. This CDR3 has 17 residues. The CDR3, as DNA: TGCGCCAGCAGCCAGGGTCCGAGACAGACAATTACACAGCCCCAGCATTTT. It yields the protein CASSQGPRQTITQPQHF.

This sequence joins TRBV27 and TRBJ2-7, with 10 bases fitting TRBD1. The junction had 21 bases not matched to a gene; V was cut back by 7 bases and J by 6 bases. Looked up from germline, CDR1 is MNHEY and CDR2 is SMNVEV (reference sequence). The CDR3 consists of 18 residues. The CDR3 DNA is TGTGCCAGCACTCTTTCCTCCTTTCCGGGACAGGGGATCTCCGAGCAGTACTTC. Residues: CASTLSSFPGQGISEQYF.

J is TRBJ2-5 and V is TRBV4-1; TRBD2 aligns across 11 bases. The germline CDR1 and CDR2 sequences are MGHRA and YSYEKL. V was clipped by 7 bases and J by 2 bases; unmatched bases: 6. The CDR3 spans 15 residues. The CDR3 DNA sequence: TGCGCCAGCACGGGGGCTAGCGGGGGGCAAGAGACCCAGTACTTC. Protein sequence: CASTGASGGQETQYF.

This chain links TRBV27 with TRBJ2-1; D is unresolved. Trimming pared 4 bases from V and 8 bases from J, leaving 6 bases between. CDR3 length equals 11 residues. Germline V gene data show CDR1 as MNHEY and CDR2 as SMNVEV (reference sequence). CDR3: CASSSSHEQFF. CDR3 bases: TGTGCCAGCAGTTCCTCCCATGAGCAGTTCTTC.

The V and J genes are TRBV2 and TRBJ1-2; weak D call: TRBD1 (5 bases). CDR1 is SNHLY and CDR2 is FYNNEI in the germline V gene. V shed 3 bases and J shed 6 bases, with 11 bases lying between them. The CDR3 has 13 residues. This chain's CDR3 is CASSERGGDGYTF. For the CDR3, the DNA is TGTGCCAGCAGTGAGCGGGGCGGGGATGGCTACACCTTC.

The chain has TRBV2 and TRBJ1-4; maybe TRBD1 (5 bases). This CDR3 has 15 residues. Germline CDR1 SNHLY, CDR2 FYNNEI. Trimming removed 6 bases at V and 5 bases at J, with 16 bases between. The CDR3 DNA reads TGTGCCAGCAGCGATGCGGCTAGGGGCAATGAAAAACTGTTTTTT. It is translated as CASSDAARGNEKLFF.

The chain links TRBV4-1 to TRBJ2-5; maybe TRBD1 (5 bases). Trimming cost V 1 base and J 5 bases, with 11 bases left between them. The CDR3 covers 14 residues. CDR1 MGHRA and CDR2 YSYEKL come from the germline V gene. In nucleotides, the CDR3 is TGCGCCAGCAGCCAAGTGAGCAGGGTTGAGACCCAGTACTTC. Encoded protein: CASSQVSRVETQYF.

This rearrangement joins TRBV15 to TRBJ2-3; TRBD2 agrees at 7 bases. With V trimmed by 3 bases and J by 1 base, 10 bases remained unmatched. In germline, CDR1 is LNHNV, CDR2 YYDKDF (reference sequence). This CDR3 has 17 amino acids. The CDR3 loop is CATSSLIGRVGTDTQYF. CDR3 in DNA: TGTGCCACCAGCAGCCTTATAGGGAGGGTAGGCACAGATACGCAGTATTTT.

The chain uses TRBV19 and TRBJ2-3; 8 bases agree with TRBD2. This CDR3 is 16 amino acids long. CDR1 and CDR2 from the germline V gene are LNHDA and SQIVND (reference sequence). J was trimmed by 3 bases and V by 6 bases; bases with no gene match: 11. CDR3 residues: CASRGRYSGVTDTQYF. Here the CDR3 DNA reads TGTGCCAGTAGGGGCCGGTATAGCGGGGTGACAGATACGCAGTATTTT.

This clone was detected a few times. The chain links TRBV29-1 to TRBJ1-1; TRBD1 might be the D (5 bases). Germline lookup yields CDR1 SQVTM and CDR2 ANQGSEA. Trimming removed 4 bases from V and 1 base from J, with 7 bases in between. The CDR3 length is 12 residues. CDR3 DNA sequence: TGCAGCGTTGTCGACAGGAACACTGAAGCTTTCTTT. Protein product: CSVVDRNTEAFF.

The count of this clone is one. The V gene is TRBV7-6, the J gene TRBJ2-2, with D possibly being TRBD1 (6 bases). Trimming removed 8 bases from V and 2 bases from J, with 12 bases in between. There are 14 residues in the CDR3. Germline CDR1 reads SGHVS; CDR2 reads FNYEAQ. CDR3: CASETGPNTGELFF. The DNA of the CDR3 is TGTGCCAGCGAGACAGGACCCAACACCGGGGAGCTGTTTTTT.

The chain employs TRBV2 and TRBJ2-7, with 9 bases that match TRBD1. CDR3 length equals 15 residues. The J segment lost 3 bases and the V segment lost 4 bases, leaving 7 bases of the junction unmatched. Looked up from germline, CDR1 is SNHLY and CDR2 is FYNNEI. CDR3 nucleotide sequence: TGTGCCAGCAGTGGATCCGGGACAGGGAACTACGAGCAGTACTTC. This sequence encodes CASSGSGTGNYEQYF. Together with reference TRBV2 and TRBJ2-7, the CDR3 gives the full variable domain: EPEVTQTPSHQVTQMGQEVILRCVPISNHLYFYWYRQILGQKVEFLVSFYNNEISEKSEIFDDQFSVERPDGSNFTLKIRSTKLEDSAMYFCASSGSGTGNYEQYFGPGTRLTVT.